A single sample is the source of the 15 T cell receptor beta chains below, sequenced in a study of blood T cell repertoires in COVID-19. Sequencing used immunoSEQ multiplex PCR; TCRdb keeps in-frame clones, though not all of them. The sample shows 100,000 to 150,000 clones, over 60% of them seen only once. Input material: peripheral blood. The receptor set was obtained from a man aged 35 to 55 with active or convalescent COVID-19.

The genes are TRBV6-1 and TRBJ1-1; possibly TRBD1 for D (6 bases). The CDR3 totals 13 residues. Per the germline V gene, CDR1 is MNHNS and CDR2 is SASEGT. Trimming removed 6 bases from V and 5 bases from J, with 13 bases in between. CDR3 nucleotide sequence: TGTGCCAGCAGCAACAGGGATAGGACTGAAGCTTTCTTT. As protein: CASSNRDRTEAFF.

This chain joins TRBV24-1 and TRBJ2-1; 9 bases match TRBD1. The CDR3 covers 17 residues. V gave up 0 bases and J gave up 7 bases; unmatched junction bases: 9. Germline assignment: CDR1 KGHDR and CDR2 SFDVKD. CDR3 nucleotide sequence: TGTGCCACCAGTGATTTGAAAACGGGACAGGGATCGAATGAGCAGTTCTTC. It yields the protein CATSDLKTGQGSNEQFF.

The table lists this clone with a count of one. The rearrangement links TRBV12-5 to TRBJ1-1; no clear D gene. The CDR3 spans 13 residues. V was pared by 6 bases and J by 1 base, with 9 bases between. In germline, CDR1 is LGHNT, CDR2 FRNRAP. DNA of the CDR3: TGTGCTAGTGGCCCCCAGTCGAACACTGAAGCTTTCTTT. This codes for CASGPQSNTEAFF.

The chain employs TRBV7-2 and TRBJ1-1; D is unclear. In germline, CDR1 is SGHTA, CDR2 FQGNSA. This CDR3 has 15 residues. The V gene lost 1 base and the J gene lost 4 bases, with 13 bases spanning the gap. The CDR3 nucleotides are TGTGCCAGCAGCTTAGTGGAGGGCTTGGGCACTGAAGCTTTCTTT. Translation: CASSLVEGLGTEAFF.

The chain links TRBV6-5 to TRBJ1-1, with D possibly TRBD1 on 6 matching bases. The CDR3 runs to 14 residues. Trimming took 0 bases from V and 8 from J, leaving 13 bases between them. The germline CDR1 and CDR2 sequences are MNHEY and SVGAGI. CDR3 amino acids: CASSYSSPGAEAFF. The CDR3 DNA follows: TGTGCCAGCAGTTACTCGAGTCCAGGGGCGGAAGCTTTCTTT.

This chain connects TRBV19 to TRBJ1-5; D perhaps matches TRBD1 (5 bases). The CDR3 extends over 12 amino acids. The germline gives CDR1 LNHDA, CDR2 SQIVND (reference sequence). V gave up 7 bases and J gave up 3 bases, with 7 bases separating them. Written as DNA, the CDR3 is TGTGCCAGTAAAGGGGCCAATCAGCCCCAGCATTTT. Translating gives CASKGANQPQHF. Full variable domain (rest looked up from reference TRBV19 and TRBJ1-5): DGGITQSPKYLFRKEGQNVTLSCEQNLNHDAMYWYRQDPGQGLRLIYYSQIVNDFQKGDIAEGYSVSREKKESFPLTVTSAQKNPTAFYLCASKGANQPQHFGDGTRLSIL.

The CDR3 DNA follows: TGTGCCACCAGCTCCCGGGACAGCCTCCAAGAGACCCAGTACTTC. This gives the protein CATSSRDSLQETQYF. The chain combines TRBV24-1 with TRBJ2-5; 7 nucleotides align to TRBD1. Germline CDR1 KGHDR, CDR2 SFDVKD. This CDR3 spans 15 amino acids. Trimming at V came to 7 bases and at J to 1 base, leaving 8 bases not matched to a gene.

V and J are TRBV19 and TRBJ2-5; D is ambiguous. The CDR3 length is 13 residues. Trimming pared 3 bases from V and 5 bases from J, leaving 10 bases between. The germline gives CDR1 LNHDA, CDR2 SQIVND (reference sequence). The CDR3 DNA sequence: TGTGCCAGTAGTATCTTCGGGTTGGAGACCCAGTACTTC. It is translated as CASSIFGLETQYF.

The genes are TRBV25-1 and TRBJ1-4, with TRBD1 identical over 7 bases. Trimming removed 3 bases from V and 8 bases from J; junction bases left unmatched: 6. The germline CDR1 and CDR2 sequences are MGHDK and SYGVNS. The CDR3 loop spans 14 amino acids. The CDR3 nucleotides are TGTGCCAGCAGTGACACAGGGGTGGGAGAAAAACTGTTTTTT. Translated, it gives CASSDTGVGEKLFF. Complete variable domain (other parts from reference TRBV25-1 and TRBJ1-4): EADIYQTPRYLVIGTGKKITLECSQTMGHDKMYWYQQDPGMELHLIHYSYGVNSTEKGDLSSESTVSRIRTEHFPLTLESARPSHTSQYLCASSDTGVGEKLFFGSGTQLSVL.

The rearrangement links TRBV3-1 (or the pseudogene TRBV3-2) to TRBJ1-5, with D possibly TRBD1 on 5 matching bases. Per the germline V gene, CDR1 is LGHDT and CDR2 is YNNKEL (reference sequence). Trimming took off 4 bases at V and 0 bases at J, with 10 bases between the two ends. The CDR3 is 15 residues long. The CDR3 DNA follows: TGTGCCAGCAGCCCCGGGGGGGTTAGCAATCAGCCCCAGCATTTT. It codes for CASSPGGVSNQPQHF.

V gene TRBV6-2 or TRBV6-3 combines with J gene TRBJ1-2; possible D gene TRBD1, 5 bases. Germline CDR1 is MNHEY and CDR2 is SVGEGT. This CDR3 is 13 amino acids long. Trimming cost V 5 bases and J 8 bases, with 15 bases left between them. This CDR3 reads CASSPPRGDGYTF. DNA of the CDR3: TGTGCCAGCAGTCCACCCCGGGGGGACGGCTACACCTTC.

This chain connects TRBV6-1 to TRBJ2-3, with a tentative D call TRBD1 (5 bases). The V end was cut by 2 bases, the J end by 5 bases, with 11 bases between. The length of the CDR3 is 14 residues. Germline CDR1 MNHNS, CDR2 SASEGT. In DNA form, the CDR3 reads TGTGCCAGCAGTGAAAGAAGGGGCGGAGATACGCAGTATTTT. Translation: CASSERRGGDTQYF.

The chain links TRBV29-1 to TRBJ2-1; TRBD1 matches at 12 bases. Per germline, CDR1 SQVTM and CDR2 ANQGSEA. The CDR3 covers 13 residues. The J segment lost 6 bases and the V segment lost 7 bases, leaving 4 bases of the junction unmatched. The DNA of the CDR3 is TGCAGCGGGGGACAGGGGGCCGTCAATGAGCAGTTCTTC. Its translation is CSGGQGAVNEQFF.

The chain has TRBV19 and TRBJ2-5; a weak D match, TRBD1 (5 bases). The V end lost 6 bases, the J end lost 3 bases, and 17 bases lay between the germline ends. The CDR3 sequence is 15 residues long. Germline V gives CDR1 LNHDA, CDR2 SQIVND (reference sequence). The CDR3 DNA follows: TGTGCCAGTAGCCGAGAACATGCCAGGGAAGAGACCCAGTACTTC. It is translated as CASSREHAREETQYF. The full variable domain, its missing parts supplied by reference TRBV19 and TRBJ2-5, is DGGITQSPKYLFRKEGQNVTLSCEQNLNHDAMYWYRQDPGQGLRLIYYSQIVNDFQKGDIAEGYSVSREKKESFPLTVTSAQKNPTAFYLCASSREHAREETQYFGPGTRLLVL.

This chain connects TRBV11-1 to TRBJ2-3, with D tentatively TRBD2 (6 bases). Germline CDR1 is SGHAT and CDR2 is FQDESV (reference sequence). V lost 3 bases and J 5 bases, leaving 18 bases between the germline ends. This CDR3 comprises 16 residues. CDR3 nucleotide sequence: TGTGCCAGCAGCTTCCTGGAGGGACCCCAGGGAGATACGCAGTATTTT. This sequence encodes CASSFLEGPQGDTQYF.